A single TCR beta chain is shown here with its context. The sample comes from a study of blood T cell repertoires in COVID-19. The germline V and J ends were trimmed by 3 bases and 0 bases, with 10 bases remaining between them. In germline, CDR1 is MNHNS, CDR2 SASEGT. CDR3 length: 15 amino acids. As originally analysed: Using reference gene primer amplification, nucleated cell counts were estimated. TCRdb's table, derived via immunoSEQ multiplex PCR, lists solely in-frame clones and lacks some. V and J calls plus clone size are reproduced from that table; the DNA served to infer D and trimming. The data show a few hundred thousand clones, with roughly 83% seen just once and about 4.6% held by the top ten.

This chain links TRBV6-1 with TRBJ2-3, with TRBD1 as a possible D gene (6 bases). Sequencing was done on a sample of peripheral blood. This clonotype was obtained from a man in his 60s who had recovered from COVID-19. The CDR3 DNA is TGTGCCAGCAGTGAGGACAGACTTAGCACAGATACGCAGTATTTT. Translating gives CASSEDRLSTDTQYF.